This T cell receptor (beta chain) stems from a study of T cell repertoires in cytomegalovirus infection. On this clonotype itself: Antigen: not known. This may stem from a read error, because a much larger clone lies one nucleotide away.

CDR3 size: 15 residues. Per the germline V gene, CDR1 is SSHAT and CDR2 is FNYEAQ (reference sequence). One entry per CDR3 protein, called by TCRdb with MiXCR from the reads. The repertoire includes 600,000 to 800,000 distinct CDR3 sequences, 24% of them detected once, and less than 10% sits in the top ten. Study-level findings and limits: Cumulated frequencies of public TCR beta families served to identify carriers of CMV plus the relevant HLA.

This chain uses TRBV7-7 with TRBJ2-1; either TRBD1 or TRBD2 may fit D (6 bases each). Sequenced sample: CD8+ T cells from PBMCs. The sequence was obtained from a human donor in good health (CMV status not recorded). Some clones in this sample may be carry-over from other donors' samples. The CDR3 coding sequence is TGTGCTAGCAGCTTAGCGGACAGACGAAACAATGAGCAGTTCTTC. It encodes CASSLADRRNNEQFF.